This entry lists 23 T cell receptor beta chains sequenced from one sample in a study of blood T cells in healthy people across ages. Through a sample-barcoded 5' primer and a J-beta primer mix, a second PCR was run for roughly 6 to 12 cycles. From the 5' RACE reads, TCRdb called clonotypes with MiXCR, one entry per CDR3 protein. The repertoire includes under 2,000,000 distinct CDR3 sequences, 49% of them detected once, and around 2.1% sits in the top ten. The sample consisted of blood. The origin of the receptors is a woman aged 40 to 50 in good health.

The chain links TRBV5-1 to TRBJ1-6; tentative D call: TRBD1 (5 bases). Trimming took off 5 bases at V and 5 bases at J, with 23 bases between the two ends. The length of the CDR3 is 18 residues. Germline lookup yields CDR1 SGHRS and CDR2 YFSETQ. This chain's CDR3 is CASRRNPRSGADNSPLHF. Written as DNA, the CDR3 is TGCGCCAGCAGACGTAACCCCAGATCCGGGGCCGATAATTCACCCCTCCACTTT.

Concerning this clonotype itself: The junction shows a germline mismatch at one end, possibly a read error. The chain employs TRBV14 and TRBJ2-4; 7 positions agree with TRBD1. The CDR3 sequence is 18 residues long. Per the germline V gene, CDR1 is SGHDN and CDR2 is FVKESK. The CDR3 region is CAGSPRQGLPLAKNIQYF. For the CDR3, the DNA is TGTGCCGGCAGCCCGAGACAGGGCTTACCGCTAGCCAAAAACATTCAGTACTTC.

The genes are TRBV2 and TRBJ2-3; no firm D call. The CDR3 length is 15 residues. Germline lookup yields CDR1 SNHLY and CDR2 FYNNEI. The ends were cut back, 2 bases at V and 2 bases at J, with 11 bases in the middle. CDR3 region: CASSESPHPTDTQYF. The CDR3 DNA sequence: TGTGCCAGCAGTGAATCCCCCCACCCCACAGATACGCAGTATTTT.

This clonotype was seen more than once but under ten times. The rearrangement links TRBV6-5 to TRBJ2-3, with 7 bases identical to TRBD2. J gave up 2 bases and V 0 bases, and 11 bases lay outside the gene matches. The CDR3 loop spans 18 amino acids. The germline V gene has CDR1 MNHEY and CDR2 SVGAGI. The CDR3 sequence: CASSYSGGVGETTDTQYF. CDR3 nucleotide sequence: TGTGCCAGCAGTTACTCGGGGGGGGTGGGGGAAACCACAGATACGCAGTATTTT.

This chain uses TRBV27 with TRBJ1-1; 8 bases agree with TRBD1. V was clipped by 5 bases and J by 4 bases; unmatched bases: 9. The CDR3 runs 15 residues. Germline CDR1 MNHEY, CDR2 SMNVEV (reference sequence). The CDR3 DNA reads as TGTGCCAGCAGTCCAAGTACAGGGGGGAGCACTGAAGCTTTCTTT. Its protein product is CASSPSTGGSTEAFF.

This chain uses TRBV14 with TRBJ1-5, with a possible D match to TRBD1 (5 bases). V was cut by 6 bases and J by 4 bases, with 10 bases left in between. This CDR3 is 13 amino acids long. The germline gives CDR1 SGHDN, CDR2 FVKESK. The DNA for the CDR3 is TGTGCCAGCAGTCCCAAGGGGAATCAGCCCCAGCATTTT. Translating gives CASSPKGNQPQHF.

This clonotype was detected a few times. The rearrangement joins TRBV25-1 to TRBJ1-1; D possibly corresponds to TRBD1 (5 bases). This CDR3 contains 16 residues. The V gene lost 3 bases and the J gene lost 4 bases, with 18 bases spanning the gap. Germline CDR1 reads MGHDK; CDR2 reads SYGVNS. The CDR3 DNA reads TGTGCCAGCAGTGACCATATAGCGACAGCGTCCACTGAAGCTTTCTTT. It specifies CASSDHIATASTEAFF.

V gene TRBV5-1 combines with J gene TRBJ2-1; maybe TRBD2 (6 bases). Trimming cost V 4 bases and J 8 bases, with 19 bases left between them. The CDR3 has 15 amino acids. Germline loops: CDR1 SGHRS, CDR2 YFSETQ. CDR3 in amino acids: CASSGGTRQRDEQFF. CDR3 nucleotides: TGCGCCAGCAGCGGCGGGACCCGTCAGAGGGATGAGCAGTTCTTC. The variable domain in full, with the rest retrieved from reference TRBV5-1 and TRBJ2-1, is KAGVTQTPRYLIKTRGQQVTLSCSPISGHRSVSWYQQTPGQGLQFLFEYFSETQRNKGNFPGRFSGRQFSNSRSEMNVSTLELGDSALYLCASSGGTRQRDEQFFGPGTRLTVL.

In its sample, this clonotype was seen once. J is TRBJ1-1 and V is TRBV5-6, with D maybe TRBD1 (6 bases). The CDR3 is made up of 16 amino acids. V lost 3 bases and J lost 1, with 16 bases in between. From germline, CDR1 is SGHDT and CDR2 YYEEEE. CDR3 nucleotides: TGTGCCAGCAGCTCAGGAACAGGGAGGTCGAACACTGAAGCTTTCTTT. Translating it yields CASSSGTGRSNTEAFF. The complete variable domain, with remaining parts taken from reference TRBV5-6 and TRBJ1-1, reads DAGVTQSPTHLIKTRGQQVTLRCSPKSGHDTVSWYQQALGQGPQFIFQYYEEEERQRGNFPDRFSGHQFPNYSSELNVNALLLGDSALYLCASSSGTGRSNTEAFFGQGTRLTVV.

The V gene is TRBV28, the J gene TRBJ1-2; tentative D call: TRBD1 (6 bases). Trimming left V 1 base short and J 8 bases short, with 14 bases between. The CDR3 contains 14 residues. Germline CDR1 is MDHEN and CDR2 is SYDVKM. CDR3 region: CASSLLAGVIGYTF. In DNA form, the CDR3 reads TGTGCCAGCAGTTTATTGGCAGGGGTAATAGGCTACACCTTC.

Only a few counts were recorded for this clonotype. V usage is TRBV27 and J usage is TRBJ1-2; 7 bases are shared with TRBD1. This CDR3 has 17 amino acids. J lost 2 bases, V lost 2 bases, and 11 bases had no gene match. Germline-derived CDR1 and CDR2 are MNHEY and SMNVEV (reference sequence). As DNA, the CDR3 is TGTGCCAGCAGTTTAGGTAGGGGGCCCTCTCTCAACTATGGCTACACCTTC. Its protein product is CASSLGRGPSLNYGYTF.

The chain couples TRBV7-9 to TRBJ1-4; D remains ambiguous. Germline values: CDR1 SEHNR, CDR2 FQNEAQ (reference sequence). Trimming took off 5 bases at V and 0 bases at J, with 7 bases between the two ends. This CDR3 region has 14 residues. The CDR3 DNA reads as TGTGCCAGCAGCCCCCCCGCAACTAATGAAAAACTGTTTTTT. It yields the protein CASSPPATNEKLFF.

This rearrangement joins TRBV20-1 to TRBJ2-1; tentatively, D is TRBD2 (6 bases). The length of the CDR3 is 13 residues. V lost 5 bases and J lost 4, with 12 bases in between. Germline V gene sequence: CDR1 DFQATT, CDR2 SNEGSKA (reference sequence). Written as DNA, the CDR3 is TGCAGTGCTGAACCGGGGGTATACAATGAGCAGTTCTTC. It is translated as CSAEPGVYNEQFF.

The chain recombines TRBV10-3 with TRBJ2-3, with TRBD2 identical over 14 bases. After removal of 10 bases from V and 3 bases from J, the junction contained 15 bases not matched to a gene. The CDR3 has 18 residues. Germline assignment: CDR1 ENHRY and CDR2 SYGVKD. Written as DNA, the CDR3 is TGTGCCACCTTGACTAGCGGGGGGGAAGGCCACCGGACAGATACGCAGTATTTT. It translates to CATLTSGGEGHRTDTQYF.

The genes are TRBV5-1 and TRBJ2-3; a possible D gene is TRBD1 (6 bases). Germline CDR1 is SGHRS and CDR2 is YFSETQ. V dropped 5 bases and J dropped 1 base, with 17 bases sitting between them. This CDR3 is 16 amino acids long. CDR3 nucleotide sequence: TGCGCCAGCAGTTTGCTACAGGGATTTGGCACAGATACGCAGTATTTT. The encoded protein is CASSLLQGFGTDTQYF.

Many counts were recorded for this clonotype. The chain recombines TRBV6-5 with TRBJ1-5; D call uncertain. Germline lookup yields CDR1 MNHEY and CDR2 SVGAGI. The length of the CDR3 is 13 residues. Trimming pared 2 bases from V and 0 bases from J, leaving 2 bases between. The CDR3 bases are TGTGCCAGCAGTTACGGTAGCAATCAGCCCCAGCATTTT. Translating gives CASSYGSNQPQHF.

V and J are TRBV13 and TRBJ2-7; D might be TRBD2 (6 bases). Germline CDR1 reads PRHDT; CDR2 reads FYEKMQ (reference sequence). The CDR3 contains 15 residues. V shed 0 bases and J shed 6 bases, with 15 bases lying between them. In DNA, the CDR3 is TGTGCCAGCAGCTTAGGTGGGGTCCCGCGGGGCGAGCAGTACTTC. Translated, it gives CASSLGGVPRGEQYF.

CDR3 residues: CSVRGTTQETQYF. DNA for the CDR3: TGCAGCGTCCGAGGGACAACCCAAGAGACCCAGTACTTC. The chain links TRBV29-1 to TRBJ2-5, with D possibly TRBD1 on 6 matching bases. The V end lost 6 bases, the J end lost 1 base, and 12 bases lay between the germline ends. This CDR3 region has 13 residues. Germline V gene lookup returns CDR1 SQVTM and CDR2 ANQGSEA.

This clonotype was counted between two and nine times. CDR3 residues: CSAFLLAVQETQYF. The CDR3 DNA is TGCAGTGCTTTCTTACTAGCTGTCCAAGAGACCCAGTACTTC. The V and J genes are TRBV20-1 and TRBJ2-5; D might be TRBD2 (6 bases). The CDR3 consists of 14 residues. Germline-derived CDR1 and CDR2 are DFQATT and SNEGSKA (reference sequence). Deletions cut 5 bases from V and 1 base from J, with 14 bases between.

The chain uses TRBV19 and TRBJ2-1, with 8 bases identical to TRBD2. V shed 5 bases, J shed 3 bases, and the junction held 9 bases outside the gene matches. This CDR3 is 16 amino acids long. Germline loops: CDR1 LNHDA, CDR2 SQIVND (reference sequence). The CDR3 sequence: CASSPRGGAFYNEQFF. The CDR3 DNA follows: TGTGCCAGTAGTCCCCGGGGGGGGGCTTTCTACAATGAGCAGTTCTTC.

CDR3: CASRPRTGSDTEAFF. For the CDR3, the DNA is TGTGCCAGCAGACCAAGGACAGGGTCGGACACTGAAGCTTTCTTT. The chain carries TRBV12-3 or TRBV12-4 and TRBJ1-1; 8 nucleotides agree with TRBD1. There are 15 residues in the CDR3. J lost 3 bases, V lost 6 bases, and 9 bases had no gene match.

The rearrangement links TRBV12-3 or TRBV12-4 to TRBJ2-7; D possibly corresponds to TRBD2 (5 bases). The end of the DNA fits TRBJ2-5 better, so the J call may be wrong. The CDR3 consists of 15 residues. CDR3 amino acids: CASSLNRAGGETQYF. The DNA of the CDR3 is TGTGCCAGCAGTTTAAACCGAGCAGGCGGGGAGACCCAGTACTTC.

This clonotype turned up a few times. This rearrangement joins TRBV28 to TRBJ2-4; TRBD2 might be the D (7 bases). The CDR3 runs to 14 residues. CDR1 and CDR2 from the germline V gene are MDHEN and SYDVKM. V dropped 5 bases and J dropped 6 bases, with 14 bases sitting between them. CDR3 in amino acids: CASSRSGGRNIQYF. Here the CDR3 DNA reads TGTGCCAGCAGTCGTTCGGGGGGCCGAAACATTCAGTACTTC.